A few counts support the clone carrying this T cell receptor beta chain. This entry comes from a study of blood T cell repertoires in COVID-19. In the study overall: Nucleic acid was either cDNA or gDNA, and it came from T cells, B-cell-depleted T cells, or PBMCs.

Trimming took 7 bases from V and 3 from J, leaving 11 bases between them. The CDR3 is 13 residues long. Germline V gives CDR1 MNHEY, CDR2 SVGAGI. Cohorts were assigned according to the clinical history that participants reported. Recovery among Cohort 3 donors was established by two negative PCRs, clearance, or symptom resolution. Sequenced by immunoSEQ multiplex PCR; TCRdb stores in-frame clones only, minus some. The sample lists about 220,000 clones, over 65% occurring once. The sequence was collected from a woman aged 55-70 years who had recovered from COVID-19. This chain links TRBV6-5 with TRBJ2-3; a possible D gene is TRBD2 (5 bases). Source material: PBMCs or T cells enriched from blood (not recorded which). The CDR3 protein is CASTHPGTDTQYF. The DNA for the CDR3 is TGTGCCAGCACCCACCCGGGAACAGATACGCAGTATTTT.